Sequencing of this T cell receptor (beta chain) was carried out in a study of human T cells and chemical hapten exposure (dated by TCRdb to the early 2020s). Study-wide context: For sensitization, 2% DPC in acetone was applied to a roughly 2 cm by roughly 2 cm area of upper inner arm skin. Libraries were pooled for sequencing, and per-sample TCR yields varied mainly because of small differences in library volumes within the pool. Under 30 alopecia patients gave blood for TCR sequencing at one to four time points (pre-sensitization, 2, 6 and 24 weeks). Throughout the roughly 25-week study period, patients were also given weekly therapeutic DPC doses on the scalp. The mostly female patient cohort included alopecia areata with under or over 50% scalp involvement, alopecia totalis and alopecia universalis. Peripheral blood TCR repertoire changes were tracked in vivo in alopecia patients during primary and secondary sensitization to the hapten diphenylcyclopropenone (DPC). Patch tests used Finn chambers with 0.01% DPC on the upper back, scored after 6 days by International Contact Dermatitis Research Group standards. Patient blood was sampled pre-sensitization (week 0) and at 2, 6 and about 24 weeks after DPC sensitization.

The method was RACE. Sequenced on a NextSeq 500. During library preparation, unique molecular identifiers were attached to individual cDNA molecules so that TCRs could be counted in a quantitative, reproducible way. From each blood RNA sample, both TCR alpha and TCR beta chains were sequenced. The paper's data handling went like this. Samples had a median of roughly 99,000 TCRs, with a range from 23,224 to 690,600. The Decombinator software suite was used to annotate V, J and CDR3 in the TCR reads. Every sample was subsampled to the same number of TCRs (28,000) for the PS versus PT1 abundance plots. Expanded TCRs were defined as absent before sensitization and observed at least eight times at the 2-week time point. Clones were called with MiXCR by TCRdb after fastp trimmed the public reads at Q25, and only in-frame beta chains were retained. Records with the same CDR3 protein are collapsed into one entry carrying the most frequent genes and DNA. Clone size and V and J calls follow TCRdb, not the original study. Counted in this sample were tens of thousands of distinct CDR3 sequences; roughly a tenth of them appeared once. Of the sample, about 5% is held by the ten largest clones.

Reading from cysteine to phenylalanine, the CDR3 counts 18 amino acids. The entry retains the CDR3 DNA only, 54 bases that are in frame from base 1. CDR1 and CDR2 are drawn from the germline V gene: SGHVS, FQNEAQ. Compared with germline, V lacks 1 base and J lacks 2 bases; bases without a gene match: 6. Worth noting for this clonotype: The antigen this receptor binds is unknown. No base qualities exist here, and no much larger clone lies one base off it.

In the paper's terms, the time point label means: patch test 2, 6 weeks after DPC sensitization. The treatment or condition label corresponds to: therapeutic diphenylcyclopropenone sensitization with weekly scalp DPC. Blood at each patch-test visit was drawn before the patch test was applied. To be eligible, patients had to be aged 18 to 70, diagnosed with alopecia and judged suitable for DPC therapy, while pregnant patients were excluded. Total RNA was extracted from unfractionated whole blood collected in Tempus Blood RNA tubes. The full study reports these points: Significantly more large CDR3 similarity clusters were formed by expanded TCRs than by pre-sensitization or healthy control sets, consistent with antigen-driven responses. Because every patient had alopecia, a presumed autoimmune disease, the patients' immune response might differ from that of healthy individuals. The number of PT1 expanded TCRs positively correlated with patch test score, significant at thresholds 8, 16 and 32 but not 4. Repeated subsampling changed both the strength of the expansion versus patch-test correlation and the threshold at which that correlation became significant. DPC sensitization did not change how many TCRs were above 1 in 1000 frequency, and no evidence was found of alterations in global repertoire structure.

Recombination connected TRBV7-8 to TRBJ2-3; TRBD2 agrees with 13 junctional bases. The sequence was obtained from a woman in her forties or fifties with alopecia areata. Some clones in this sample may be carry-over from other donors' samples. The specimen was whole blood, collected in connection with sensitization to the hapten diphenylcyclopropenone (DPC). The DNA reads TGTGCCAGCAGCTTAGGTCGTACTAGCGGGAGGGTCACAGATACGCAGTATTTT. Its protein product is CASSLGRTSGRVTDTQYF.